These 5 T cell receptor beta chains share one sample of origin, sequenced in a study of blood T cell repertoires in COVID-19. Libraries were prepared by immunoSEQ multiplex PCR; TCRdb keeps only in-frame clonotypes and omits some of them. Found here are about 200,000 clones, about three quarters of them singletons; the top ten hold around 5.8%. Sequencing was done on a sample of peripheral blood. The source is a woman aged 70-85 years with acute or convalescent COVID-19.

The chain joins TRBV4-1 to TRBJ2-2; 10 nucleotides line up with TRBD2. V shed 1 base, J shed 2 bases, and the junction held 4 bases outside the gene matches. The germline V gene encodes CDR1 MGHRA and CDR2 YSYEKL. The CDR3 contains 17 residues. The CDR3 sequence is CASSQVGLATNTGELFF. CDR3 DNA: TGCGCCAGCAGCCAAGTGGGACTAGCGACCAACACCGGGGAGCTGTTTTTT.

V is TRBV20-1 and J is TRBJ2-7; 7 bases are shared with TRBD2. The CDR3 runs 16 residues. J was trimmed by 3 bases and V by 3 bases; bases with no gene match: 14. In germline, CDR1 is DFQATT, CDR2 SNEGSKA (reference sequence). The CDR3 coding sequence is TGCAGTGCTAGTAGCCCTTCCCCTAGCGGTTACTACGAGCAGTACTTC. Translating gives CSASSPSPSGYYEQYF.

This clone was detected only a few times. The V and J genes are TRBV3-1 (or the pseudogene TRBV3-2) and TRBJ1-6; D might be TRBD1 (5 bases). Germline V gives CDR1 LGHDT, CDR2 YNNKEL (reference sequence). The length of the CDR3 is 14 residues. Trimming cost V 4 bases and J 7 bases, with 11 bases left between them. CDR3 amino acids: CASSPSRENSPLHF. DNA for the CDR3: TGTGCCAGCAGCCCCAGCAGGGAAAATTCACCCCTCCACTTT.

The chain recombines TRBV5-1 with TRBJ1-6, with 7 bases fitting TRBD1. Germline-derived CDR1 and CDR2 are SGHRS and YFSETQ. V lost 6 bases, J lost 7 bases, and 10 bases stayed unmatched. The CDR3 has 15 amino acids. CDR3 sequence (DNA): TGCGCCAGCACCCAAGGGGGCGCGCTCAATTCACCCCTCCACTTT. Its protein is CASTQGGALNSPLHF.

This clone was counted at least ten times. This sequence joins TRBV7-9 and TRBJ2-1; perhaps TRBD2 as D (6 bases). This CDR3 is built from 11 residues. The germline V gene encodes CDR1 SEHNR and CDR2 FQNEAQ (reference sequence). Trimming pared 5 bases from V and 10 bases from J, leaving 9 bases between. CDR3 coding DNA: TGTGCCAGCAGCCGCGGAGGGGAGCAGTTCTTC. This encodes CASSRGGEQFF.